Each of the 28 T cell receptor beta chains below was sequenced from the same sample in a study of T-cell memory formation after mild COVID-19. MiXCR, run by TCRdb on the 5' RACE reads, gives a single entry per CDR3 protein. The repertoire holds hundreds of thousands of distinct CDR3 sequences, with more than 20% as singletons. The sample consisted of PBMCs or a T cell subset sorted from them (not recorded which). The receptors derive from an adult woman who had mild COVID-19 (a few samples of this study predate the infection). Cell type and time point are not known.

The V and J genes are TRBV4-2 and TRBJ2-1; D is tentatively TRBD1 or TRBD2 (6 bases each). Trimming removed 1 base from V and 4 bases from J, with 11 bases in between. The CDR3 spans 15 residues. Germline assignment: CDR1 LGHNA and CDR2 YNFKEQ. CDR3 region: CASSQGGGTYNEQFF. The CDR3, as DNA: TGTGCCAGCAGCCAAGGAGGGGGGACTTACAATGAGCAGTTCTTC.

V gene TRBV20-1 combines with J gene TRBJ2-1; possibly TRBD2 for D (5 bases). Trimming removed 6 bases at V and 0 bases at J, with 15 bases between. This CDR3 spans 15 amino acids. The germline V gene has CDR1 DFQATT and CDR2 SNEGSKA (reference sequence). The CDR3 DNA reads as TGCAGTGCCCCTGCACTTCGGGGCTCCTACAATGAGCAGTTCTTC. It translates to CSAPALRGSYNEQFF.

The chain joins TRBV7-8 to TRBJ1-2; 8 nucleotides agree with TRBD1. V lost 3 bases, J lost 7 bases, and 10 bases stayed unmatched. CDR1 is SGHVS, CDR2 FQNEAQ, per germline. This CDR3 is built from 15 residues. CDR3: CASSFRTGPRGGYTF. Written as DNA, the CDR3 is TGTGCCAGCAGCTTCCGGACAGGGCCCAGAGGTGGCTACACCTTC.

This chain uses TRBV4-2 with TRBJ2-2; D perhaps matches TRBD2 (6 bases). The CDR3 has 15 residues. Trimming left V 5 bases short and J 7 bases short, with 17 bases between. Germline CDR1 and CDR2: LGHNA and YNFKEQ. CDR3 region: CASSSRHGGIGELFF. CDR3 coding DNA: TGTGCCAGCAGCTCCCGGCACGGCGGGATCGGGGAGCTGTTTTTT.

The chain employs TRBV20-1 and TRBJ2-7, with D hard to call. There are 13 residues in the CDR3. Trimming pared 5 bases from V and 4 bases from J, leaving 15 bases between. The germline gives CDR1 DFQATT, CDR2 SNEGSKA (reference sequence). CDR3 nucleotides: TGCAGTGCTGCCCGTCCGGGCCTGTACGAGCAGTACTTC. It codes for CSAARPGLYEQYF.

The gene calls are TRBV9 and TRBJ1-2; no definite D call. Germline CDR1 reads SGDLS; CDR2 reads YYNGEE. This CDR3 has 15 residues. Trimming pared 0 bases from V and 0 bases from J, leaving 9 bases between. CDR3 in amino acids: CASSVGVGSNYGYTF. DNA for the CDR3: TGTGCCAGCAGCGTAGGGGTCGGCTCTAACTATGGCTACACCTTC.

This sequence joins TRBV20-1 and TRBJ2-1; 7 bases are shared with TRBD2. V shed 5 bases and J 4 bases; nucleotides not matched to a gene: 11. The CDR3 extends over 15 amino acids. Germline-derived CDR1 and CDR2 are DFQATT and SNEGSKA (reference sequence). CDR3 region: CSAPPPGLPYNEQFF. CDR3 in DNA: TGCAGTGCTCCCCCACCGGGACTACCGTACAATGAGCAGTTCTTC.

The chain is built from TRBV4-2 and TRBJ2-5; the D gene is possibly TRBD2 (6 bases). Per germline, CDR1 LGHNA and CDR2 YNFKEQ. The CDR3 is made up of 15 amino acids. Trimming took 1 base from V and 3 from J, leaving 12 bases between them. CDR3 in DNA: TGTGCCAGCAGCCAAGGGATTCAGCGGGAAGAGACCCAGTACTTC. As protein: CASSQGIQREETQYF.

This clonotype was counted only a few times. The rearrangement joins TRBV12-3 or TRBV12-4 to TRBJ1-3; D unresolved. The CDR3 consists of 14 residues. V dropped 6 bases and J dropped 0 bases, with 9 bases sitting between them. CDR3 sequence: CASSDPFSGNTIYF. CDR3 bases: TGTGCCAGCAGCGATCCTTTCTCTGGAAACACCATATATTTT.

The chain is built from TRBV7-9 and TRBJ2-7, with D tentatively TRBD2 (5 bases). V lost 2 bases and J 0 bases, leaving 14 bases between the germline ends. CDR1 is SEHNR, CDR2 FQNEAQ, per germline (reference sequence). The CDR3 runs 16 residues. Here the CDR3 reads CASSLSPGRDSYEQYF. CDR3 DNA sequence: TGTGCCAGCAGCTTAAGTCCCGGACGGGACTCCTACGAGCAGTACTTC.

J is TRBJ1-1 and V is TRBV7-9, with 7 bases lining up with TRBD1. CDR3 length: 13 residues. Germline assignment: CDR1 SEHNR and CDR2 FQNEAQ (reference sequence). Germline trimming cut 1 base from V and 7 bases from J; bases unmatched to any gene: 3. DNA of the CDR3: TGTGCCAGCAGCTTAGGTGACAGGGTTGAAGCTTTCTTT. This encodes CASSLGDRVEAFF.

This sequence joins TRBV4-2 and TRBJ2-6; D gene ambiguous. The CDR3 totals 17 residues. V shed 0 bases and J shed 1 base, with 10 bases lying between them. The germline gives CDR1 LGHNA, CDR2 YNFKEQ. Here the CDR3 DNA reads TGTGCCAGCAGCCAAGACAGGTTTTCTTCTGGGGCCAACGTCCTGACTTTC. Amino acids: CASSQDRFSSGANVLTF.

This clonotype was counted between two and nine times. The chain combines TRBV29-1 with TRBJ2-4; D call uncertain. This CDR3 has 14 amino acids. V was shortened by 7 bases and J by 6 bases, with 19 bases between the two germline ends. Per the germline V gene, CDR1 is SQVTM and CDR2 is ANQGSEA. CDR3 sequence: CSGSWGGFGNIQYF. The CDR3 nucleotides read TGCAGCGGAAGCTGGGGTGGTTTTGGAAACATTCAGTACTTC.

This chain connects TRBV10-3 to TRBJ2-2; D unclear. CDR1 and CDR2 from the germline V gene are ENHRY and SYGVKD. The CDR3 is 14 residues long. V lost 0 bases and J lost 5, with 7 bases in between. This CDR3 reads CAISESRYTGELFF. The CDR3 coding sequence is TGTGCCATCAGTGAGTCTAGATATACCGGGGAGCTGTTTTTT.

In regard to this clonotype: Its ends do not fully match the called genes, so a read error is possible. The chain uses TRBV7-2 and TRBJ1-2; unclear D gene. Germline values: CDR1 SGHTA, CDR2 FQGNSA. The CDR3 runs 10 residues. CDR3 in DNA: TGTGCCAGCAGCTTAGGCCAGGTTTCCTTC. As protein: CASSLGQVSF.

There are many counts of this clonotype. The J gene is TRBJ2-1, the V gene TRBV12-3 or TRBV12-4; D ambiguous. Trimming took off 3 bases at V and 8 bases at J, with 17 bases between the two ends. CDR3 size: 15 residues. CDR3 in amino acids: CASSFHVSLAYEQFF. CDR3 nucleotide sequence: TGTGCCAGCAGTTTCCATGTTAGCCTGGCCTATGAGCAGTTCTTC.

This clonotype was seen just once. This chain links TRBV7-8 with TRBJ1-2; D is perhaps TRBD1 (5 bases). This CDR3 is 15 amino acids long. V dropped 5 bases and J dropped 4 bases, with 17 bases sitting between them. Germline V gives CDR1 SGHVS, CDR2 FQNEAQ. CDR3 sequence (DNA): TGTGCCAGCAGCAGAGCCGGGACGGAAATCTATGGCTACACCTTC. Protein product: CASSRAGTEIYGYTF.

J is TRBJ2-7 and V is TRBV6-5; tentatively, D is TRBD1 or TRBD2 (5 bases each). The V end lost 7 bases, the J end lost 3 bases, and 13 bases lay between the germline ends. This CDR3 has 13 amino acids. From germline, CDR1 is MNHEY and CDR2 SVGAGI. The CDR3 DNA follows: TGTGCCAGCACTAACGGTGGGGGCTACGAGCAGTACTTC. Translation: CASTNGGGYEQYF.

This clonotype has only a few counts. The genes are TRBV5-6 and TRBJ2-1; 10 bases agree with TRBD2. V dropped 4 bases and J dropped 5; count of bases not matched to a gene: 6. The CDR3 covers 15 residues. Germline lookup yields CDR1 SGHDT and CDR2 YYEEEE. DNA of the CDR3: TGTGCCAGCAGCCCTGGACTAGCGGACAACAATGAGCAGTTCTTC. Protein product: CASSPGLADNNEQFF. Full variable domain (outside the CDR3, taken from reference TRBV5-6 and TRBJ2-1): DAGVTQSPTHLIKTRGQQVTLRCSPKSGHDTVSWYQQALGQGPQFIFQYYEEEERQRGNFPDRFSGHQFPNYSSELNVNALLLGDSALYLCASSPGLADNNEQFFGPGTRLTVL.

The J gene is TRBJ1-1, the V gene TRBV7-2, with D unclear. This CDR3 has 12 amino acids. Germline CDR1 and CDR2: SGHTA and FQGNSA. Trimming pared 4 bases from V and 0 bases from J, leaving 3 bases between. CDR3 sequence (DNA): TGTGCCAGCAGCTCCGTGAACACTGAAGCTTTCTTT. Encoded protein: CASSSVNTEAFF.

This chain connects TRBV5-6 to TRBJ1-2, with TRBD1 as a possible D gene (6 bases). V lost 5 bases, J lost 0 bases, and 14 bases lay in between. CDR3 size: 15 residues. Germline V lookup: CDR1 SGHDT, CDR2 YYEEEE. The DNA of the CDR3 is TGTGCCAGCAGAAGGGGGGCAAACCCTAACTATGGCTACACCTTC. This sequence encodes CASRRGANPNYGYTF.

V gene TRBV5-5 combines with J gene TRBJ2-3; D gene unclear. CDR1 is SGHKS, CDR2 YYEKEE, per germline (reference sequence). Between the trimmed V and J ends, which lost 7 bases and 0 bases, there was a span of 9 bases. This CDR3 has 13 amino acids. CDR3 in amino acids: CASAGHSTDTQYF. The CDR3 DNA reads TGTGCCAGCGCCGGTCACAGCACAGATACGCAGTATTTT.

A few counts support this clonotype. The chain recombines TRBV5-1 with TRBJ2-2; 10 nucleotides line up with TRBD2. Germline V gene lookup returns CDR1 SGHRS and CDR2 YFSETQ. V dropped 2 bases and J dropped 3; count of bases not matched to a gene: 1. CDR3 length: 15 amino acids. The CDR3 region has the DNA TGCGCCAGCAGCTTACTAGCGGGGTACACCGGGGAGCTGTTTTTT. This sequence encodes CASSLLAGYTGELFF.

In this sample, this clonotype turned up many times. The chain uses TRBV11-2 and TRBJ2-1; TRBD1 matches 8 bases. CDR1 and CDR2 (germline): SGHAT, FQNNGV. This CDR3 is 17 amino acids long. Germline trimming cut 1 base from V and 7 bases from J; bases unmatched to any gene: 12. In nucleotides, the CDR3 is TGTGCCAGCAGCTTAGGAAGTGTCTGGACAGGGCAGAATGAGCAGTTCTTC. Translated, it gives CASSLGSVWTGQNEQFF.

V usage is TRBV4-1 and J usage is TRBJ1-1; D unclear. This CDR3 region has 14 residues. The V and J ends lost 2 bases and 5 bases respectively, with 12 bases between them. The V gene's germline CDR1 is MGHRA and CDR2 YSYEKL. CDR3 nucleotides: TGCGCCAGCAGCCAACCCGTTAGATTGACTGAAGCTTTCTTT. Encoded protein: CASSQPVRLTEAFF.

This clonotype was seen a handful of times. Sequence at one end of the junction differs from germline and may be a read error. J is TRBJ2-7 and V is TRBV7-8, with D perhaps given as TRBD1 or TRBD2 (5 bases each). Germline CDR1 SGHVS, CDR2 FQNEAQ. The CDR3 totals 15 residues. CDR3 DNA sequence: TGTGCCAGCAGTCCTACAGATTCCGCGAGGGGAGAGCGGTACTTC. It encodes CASSPTDSARGERYF.

This clonotype was counted between two and nine times. The chain links TRBV7-9 to TRBJ2-4; the D is unclear. V lost 3 bases and J lost 2, with 11 bases in between. The CDR3 has 15 residues. Germline lookup yields CDR1 SEHNR and CDR2 FQNEAQ (reference sequence). The chain's CDR3 is CASSFGSKPKNIQYF. In DNA, the CDR3 is TGTGCCAGCAGCTTCGGTAGTAAGCCCAAAAACATTCAGTACTTC.

This clonotype was seen a few times. V and J are TRBV29-1 and TRBJ1-1; D unresolved. CDR1 is SQVTM, CDR2 ANQGSEA, per germline. The CDR3 is made up of 11 amino acids. Trimming pared 2 bases from V and 12 bases from J, leaving 13 bases between. The CDR3 loop reads CSVERFGESFF. CDR3 DNA sequence: TGCAGCGTTGAAAGGTTTGGGGAGTCTTTCTTT.